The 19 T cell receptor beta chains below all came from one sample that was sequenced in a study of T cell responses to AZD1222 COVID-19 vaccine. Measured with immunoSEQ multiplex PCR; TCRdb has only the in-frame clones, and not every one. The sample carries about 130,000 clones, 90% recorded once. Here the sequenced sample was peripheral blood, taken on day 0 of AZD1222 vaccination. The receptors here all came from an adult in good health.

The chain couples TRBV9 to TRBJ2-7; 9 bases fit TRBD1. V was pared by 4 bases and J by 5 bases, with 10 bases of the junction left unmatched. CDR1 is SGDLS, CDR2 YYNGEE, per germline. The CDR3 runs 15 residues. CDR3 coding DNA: TGTGCCAGCAGCTCTACCGGGACAGGGAACCACGAGCAGTACTTC. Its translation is CASSSTGTGNHEQYF. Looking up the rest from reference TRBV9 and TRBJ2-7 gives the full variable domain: DSGVTQTPKHLITATGQRVTLRCSPRSGDLSVYWYQQSLDQGLQFLIQYYNGEERAKGNILERFSAQQFPDLHSELNLSSLELGDSALYFCASSSTGTGNHEQYFGPGTRLTVT.

CDR3 in amino acids: CAISGRGQGFEKLFF. The CDR3 coding sequence is TGTGCCATCAGTGGCCGGGGACAGGGGTTTGAAAAACTGTTTTTT. The chain uses TRBV10-3 and TRBJ1-4, with 10 bases lining up with TRBD1. The V segment lost 4 bases and the J segment 7 bases; nucleotides outside the gene matches: 6. The length of the CDR3 is 15 residues. Germline V gene data show CDR1 as ENHRY and CDR2 as SYGVKD.

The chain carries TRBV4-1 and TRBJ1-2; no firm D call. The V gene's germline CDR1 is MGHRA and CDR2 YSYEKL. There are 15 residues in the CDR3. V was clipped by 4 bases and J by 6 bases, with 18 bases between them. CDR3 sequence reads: CASSLSELGLDGYTF. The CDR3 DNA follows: TGCGCCAGCAGCCTCTCGGAGCTTGGGTTGGATGGCTACACCTTC.

The CDR3 is CASSEGQTPTDTQYF. The CDR3 DNA sequence: TGTGCCAGTAGTGAAGGACAGACACCCACAGATACGCAGTATTTT. The genes are TRBV19 and TRBJ2-3, with a tentative D call TRBD1 (6 bases). V was shortened by 5 bases and J by 2 bases, with 14 bases between the two germline ends. The CDR3 spans 15 residues. Germline assignment: CDR1 LNHDA and CDR2 SQIVND (reference sequence).

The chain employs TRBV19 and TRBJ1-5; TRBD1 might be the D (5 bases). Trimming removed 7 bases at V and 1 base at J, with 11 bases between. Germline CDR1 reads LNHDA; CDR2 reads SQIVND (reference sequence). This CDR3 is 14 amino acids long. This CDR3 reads CASTWDGSNQPQHF. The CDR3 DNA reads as TGTGCCAGTACGTGGGACGGCAGCAATCAGCCCCAGCATTTT.

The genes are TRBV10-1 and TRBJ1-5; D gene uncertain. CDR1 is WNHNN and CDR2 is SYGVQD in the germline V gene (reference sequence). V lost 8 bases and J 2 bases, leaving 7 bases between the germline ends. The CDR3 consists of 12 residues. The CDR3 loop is CASPRGNQPQHF. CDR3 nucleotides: TGCGCCAGCCCTAGGGGCAATCAGCCCCAGCATTTT.

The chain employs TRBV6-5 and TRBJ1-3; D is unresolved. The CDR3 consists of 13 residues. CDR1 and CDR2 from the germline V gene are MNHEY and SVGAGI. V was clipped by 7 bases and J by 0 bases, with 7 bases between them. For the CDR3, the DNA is TGTGCCAGCACCCTGCGCTCTGGAAACACCATATATTTT. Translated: CASTLRSGNTIYF.

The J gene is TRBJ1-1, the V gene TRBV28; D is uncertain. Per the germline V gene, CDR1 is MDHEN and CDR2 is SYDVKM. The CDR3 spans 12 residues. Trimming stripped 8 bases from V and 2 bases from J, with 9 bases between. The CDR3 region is CASVIRNTEAFF. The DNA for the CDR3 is TGTGCCAGCGTCATCCGTAACACTGAAGCTTTCTTT.

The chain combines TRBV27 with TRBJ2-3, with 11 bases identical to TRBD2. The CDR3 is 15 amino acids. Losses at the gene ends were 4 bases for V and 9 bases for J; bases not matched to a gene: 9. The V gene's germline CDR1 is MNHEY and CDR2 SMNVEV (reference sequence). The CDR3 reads CASSSTSGALGTQYF. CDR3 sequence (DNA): TGTGCCAGCAGTTCGACTAGCGGGGCTCTTGGGACGCAGTATTTT.

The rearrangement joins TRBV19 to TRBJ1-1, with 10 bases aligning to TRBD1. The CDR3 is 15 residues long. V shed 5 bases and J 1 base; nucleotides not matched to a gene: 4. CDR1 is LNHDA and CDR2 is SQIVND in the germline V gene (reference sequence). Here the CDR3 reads CASSHRTGGNTEAFF. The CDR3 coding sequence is TGTGCCAGTAGTCACCGGACAGGGGGGAACACTGAAGCTTTCTTT.

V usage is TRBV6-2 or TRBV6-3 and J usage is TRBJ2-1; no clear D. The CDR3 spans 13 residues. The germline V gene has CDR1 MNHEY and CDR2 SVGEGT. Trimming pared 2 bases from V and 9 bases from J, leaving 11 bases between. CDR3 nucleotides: TGTGCCAGCAGTTACAGAGAACTAAGTGAGCAGTTCTTC. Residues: CASSYRELSEQFF.

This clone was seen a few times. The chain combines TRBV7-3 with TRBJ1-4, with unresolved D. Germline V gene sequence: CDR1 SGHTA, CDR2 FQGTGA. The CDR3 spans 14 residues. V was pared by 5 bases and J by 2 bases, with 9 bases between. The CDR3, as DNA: TGTGCCAGCAGCCTCCGGGGTACTAATGAAAAACTGTTTTTT. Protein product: CASSLRGTNEKLFF.

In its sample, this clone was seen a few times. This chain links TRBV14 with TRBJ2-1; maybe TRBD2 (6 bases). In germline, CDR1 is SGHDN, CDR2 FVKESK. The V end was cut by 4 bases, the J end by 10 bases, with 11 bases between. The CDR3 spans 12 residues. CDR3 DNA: TGTGCCAGCAGCCTCTTAAGCGGGGAGCAGTTCTTC. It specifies CASSLLSGEQFF.

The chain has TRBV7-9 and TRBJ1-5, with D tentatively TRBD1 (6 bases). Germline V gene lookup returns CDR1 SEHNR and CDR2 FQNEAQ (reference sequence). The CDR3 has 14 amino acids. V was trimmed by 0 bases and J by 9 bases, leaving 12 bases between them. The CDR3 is CASSLAGAKGPQHF. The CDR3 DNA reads TGTGCCAGCAGCTTAGCGGGGGCAAAGGGGCCCCAGCATTTT.

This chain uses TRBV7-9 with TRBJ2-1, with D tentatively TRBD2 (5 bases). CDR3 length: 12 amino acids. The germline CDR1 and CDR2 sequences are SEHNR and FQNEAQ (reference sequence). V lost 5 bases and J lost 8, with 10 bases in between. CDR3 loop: CASSGRGYEQFF. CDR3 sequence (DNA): TGTGCCAGCAGCGGTCGGGGTTATGAGCAGTTCTTC. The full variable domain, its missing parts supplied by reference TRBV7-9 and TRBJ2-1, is DTGVSQNPRHKITKRGQNVTFRCDPISEHNRLYWYRQTLGQGPEFLTYFQNEAQLEKSRLLSDRFSAERPKGSFSTLEIQRTEQGDSAMYLCASSGRGYEQFFGPGTRLTVL.

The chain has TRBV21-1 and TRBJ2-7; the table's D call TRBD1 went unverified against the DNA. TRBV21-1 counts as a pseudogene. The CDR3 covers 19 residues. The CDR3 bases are TGTGCCAGCAACTTCTCCCTCTATATGACCGGGACACCAACCTACGAGCAGTACTTC. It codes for CASNFSLYMTGTPTYEQYF.

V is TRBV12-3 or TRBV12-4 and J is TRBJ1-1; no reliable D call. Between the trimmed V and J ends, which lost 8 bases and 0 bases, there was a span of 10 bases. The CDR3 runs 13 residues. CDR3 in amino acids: CASQWAMNTEAFF. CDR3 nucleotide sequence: TGTGCCAGCCAATGGGCGATGAACACTGAAGCTTTCTTT.

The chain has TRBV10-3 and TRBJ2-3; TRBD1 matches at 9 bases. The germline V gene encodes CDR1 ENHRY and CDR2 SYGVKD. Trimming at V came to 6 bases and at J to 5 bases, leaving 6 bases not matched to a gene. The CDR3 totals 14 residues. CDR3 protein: CAISRDREGDTQYF. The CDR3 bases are TGTGCCATCAGCAGGGACAGGGAGGGAGATACGCAGTATTTT.

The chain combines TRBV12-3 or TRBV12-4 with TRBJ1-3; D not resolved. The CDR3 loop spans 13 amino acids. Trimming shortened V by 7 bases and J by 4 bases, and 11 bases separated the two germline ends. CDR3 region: CASIKTPGNTIYF. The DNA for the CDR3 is TGTGCCAGCATCAAGACCCCCGGAAACACCATATATTTT.